This TCR beta chain comes out of a study of CXCR3-negative and CXCR3-positive naive CD8 T cells. Study-wide points: With respect to TRBV-TRBJ usage, naive CXCR3-negative and CXCR3-positive cells were similar; memory differed. Greater hydrophobicity was found in TRB CDR3s of CXCR3-positive naive cells than of CXCR3-negative naive cells.

Notes on this clonotype: The target antigen is unknown.

The libraries of TRB cDNA were prepared using 5' RACE with UMI labels. TCRdb re-called the 5' RACE reads and catalogs CDR3 proteins one per entry, DNA excluded. There are roughly 60,000 distinct CDR3 sequences in the sample, with roughly 0.8% held by the top ten. Sequenced material: naive CXCR3+ CD8+ T cells from blood. Indicated subset: CD45RO-CCR7+CD27+CD95- naive CD8+ T cells expressing CXCR3 (TNR3+). The TCR was taken from a human donor in good health. Some clones in this sample may be carry-over from other donors' samples.

CDR3 sequence reads: CASSPGQGGGYTF. V gene TRBV7-3 combines with J gene TRBJ1-2; there is no DNA to check the TCRdb D call of TRBD1. The CDR3 consists of 13 residues. The germline CDR1 and CDR2 sequences are SGHTA and FQGTGA.